This TCR beta chain was identified during a study of follicular helper T cells after annual influenza vaccination. General study points: ICOS+CD38+ cTfh clonality change tracked circulating plasmablast frequency change.

The CDR3 spans 15 residues. Per germline, CDR1 MNHNS and CDR2 SASEGT. J gave up 7 bases and V 7 bases, and 6 bases lay outside the gene matches. Time point in this sample: 2014-2015 season, 7 days after vaccination. With respect to this clone: The antigen is unknown.

Sequencing of TCRB used Survey level resolution. Clones were sequenced by immunoSEQ multiplex PCR, and TCRdb holds only the in-frame ones, with some missing. Seen here are around 15,000 clones, around 85% observed once, and the top ten hold approximately 1.4%. The sequence came from an adult who received the influenza vaccine. The material sequenced was CXCR5+ CD38- circulating T follicular helper cells from blood, taken 7 days after influenza vaccination. The subset denotes: circulating Tfh, non-naive CD4+CXCR5+PD-1+ (ICOS+CD38+ or ICOS-CD38-). The chain employs TRBV6-1 and TRBJ2-1, with 14 bases that match TRBD2. CDR3 protein: CASIMGLAGENEQFF. In DNA, the CDR3 is TGTGCCAGCATTATGGGACTAGCGGGGGAAAATGAGCAGTTCTTC.